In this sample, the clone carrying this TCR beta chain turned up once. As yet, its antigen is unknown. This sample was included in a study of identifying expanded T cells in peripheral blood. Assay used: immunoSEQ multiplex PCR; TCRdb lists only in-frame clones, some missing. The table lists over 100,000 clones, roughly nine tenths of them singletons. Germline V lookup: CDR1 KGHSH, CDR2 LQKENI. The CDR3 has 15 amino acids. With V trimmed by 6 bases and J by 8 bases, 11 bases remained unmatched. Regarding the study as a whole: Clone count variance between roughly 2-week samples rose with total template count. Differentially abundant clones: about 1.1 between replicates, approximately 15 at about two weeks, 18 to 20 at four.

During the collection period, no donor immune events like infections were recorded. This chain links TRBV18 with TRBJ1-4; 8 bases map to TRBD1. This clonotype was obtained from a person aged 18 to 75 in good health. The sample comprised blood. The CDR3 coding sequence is TGTGCCAGCTCGGATCCAGGGGGCTTGGGAGAAAAACTGTTTTTT. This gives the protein CASSDPGGLGEKLFF.